The text below deals with one T cell receptor (beta chain). The sample holds many counts of this clonotype. It lacks a known antigen. No base quality values were provided; no much bigger clone lies one nucleotide off. Libraries came from 5' RACE. Sequencing instrument: Illumina HiSeq 2000. Template switching introduced a universal primer binding site; the final cDNA contained a unique molecular identifier, enabling accurate counting of TCR cDNA molecules. Specific primers in the conserved constant-segment region were used to synthesize first-strand cDNA for TCR alpha and beta chains. Each cDNA library was double barcoded, with a SMART-Mk sample barcode plus Illumina barcodes, to control for contamination. TruSeq adapter sequences along with Illumina sample barcodes were introduced in two successive PCR steps. Sequencing of the TCR alpha and beta cDNA libraries was done on the Illumina HiSeq platform using custom primers. As for how the authors treated the data: Unique molecular identifiers were extracted from raw reads with MiGEC, and CDR3 positions were determined with MiXCR. For each individual, recombination models were inferred using an EM algorithm with the repgenHMM and IGoR tools. The tcR package in R was used for shared clonotype analysis, with sharing normalized by the product of cloneset sizes. To study raw recombination free of thymic and clonal selection effects, out-of-frame nonproductive sequences were analyzed. Clones were called with MiXCR by TCRdb after fastp trimmed the public reads at Q25, and only in-frame beta chains were retained. Every distinct CDR3 protein forms one entry, paired with its most common genes and DNA. TCRdb, not the authors, supplied the V and J calls. Recorded for this sample are 1.5 million to 2 million distinct CDR3 sequences; about 30% of them occurred a single time. The ten largest clones represent less than 0.35% of the sample.

Only healthy Caucasian donors were included. This specimen belongs to a study of identical twins (dated by TCRdb to about 2016). Regarding the study in general: To test whether fetal clonotypes persist, the study used deep sequencing on TCR alpha and beta repertoires from monozygotic twins, unrelated adults of various ages, and cord blood. To rule out contamination, the twin experiments were replicated at different times with different library preparation protocols.

V loses 3 bases at its end and J loses 0 bases; junction bases beyond the gene matches: 8. There are 17 amino acids in the CDR3, from cysteine to phenylalanine inclusive. Of the read, only the CDR3 DNA is kept; its 51 bases are in frame from base 1. Results the study describes overall, beyond this receptor: Abundant cord blood beta clonotypes had fewer insertions, young adult naive repertoires showed a similar but weaker trend, and memory repertoires showed no such trend. Out-of-frame TCR alpha sequences shared between twins showed an excess of low generation-probability sequences compared with coincidental sharing between unrelated individuals. Invariant T cells such as MAIT and iNKT could partly confound zero-insertion analyses, although diverse VJ usage argued against such confounding for most clonotypes. Recombination models systematically underestimated out-of-frame TCR alpha sharing in monozygotic twins but agreed with sharing between unrelated individuals. Because the same donors could not be followed over many years, conclusions were based on cross-sectional statistical analysis. In beta out-of-frame sequences, excess twin sharing was weaker, because having fewer shared sequences lowered the signal-to-noise ratio.

Here the chain combines TRBV12-3 or TRBV12-4 and TRBJ2-4; 7 nucleotides in the junction match TRBD1. The material sequenced was cord blood. This sequence was found in a newborn girl in good health. DNA sequence: TGTGCCAGCAGTTTCCGGGGACAGCCAATAGCCAAAAACATTCAGTACTTC. It translates to CASSFRGQPIAKNIQYF.